A selection of T cell receptor beta chains follows, all from one sample in a study of CD4 T cells in relation to SARS-CoV-2 and coronaviruses. Using immunoSEQ multiplex PCR, the repertoire was profiled, and TCRdb retains in-frame clones only, with some absent. The repertoire holds about 55,000 clones, with 86% as singletons. The source material was memory CD4+ T cells from PBMCs. These TCRs come from a human donor in good health. Both conserved end residues are part of each CDR3.

v_call cdr3_aa
TRBV2 CAKQGDRGYEQYF
TRBV4-1 CASSQDWNRNIQYF
TRBV27 CASRTTGELNSPLHF
TRBV28 CAGGGAETQYF
TRBV12-3/TRBV12-4 CASRNTGSNEQYF
TRBV3-1/TRBV3-2 CATTRGTDTQYF
TRBV3-1/TRBV3-2 CATRDRNEQFF
TRBV18 CASSPRETNTGELFF
TRBV7-3 CASSLTGWGLTSDTQYF
TRBV19 CASSIQRTGELFF
TRBV6-1 CASSEVGEKLFF
TRBV27 CASSLSGSPSTGELFF
TRBV4-1 CASSENAGRSYEQYF
TRBV30 CAWSKGVGSYNEQFF
TRBV5-6 CASSLVGQGAGGELFF
TRBV5-5 CASSSDPTDEAFF
TRBV2 CASTWTGGSDTQYF
TRBV9 CASSVARGGLAGTDTQYF
TRBV14 CASSHEQYF
TRBV18 CASSPGGTSHNSPLHF
TRBV7-9 CASSLADRGRAHEQYF
TRBV10-2 CASSDGEWQPQHF
TRBV2 CASMGDSNQPQHF
TRBV28 CASSFLDKLSNQPQHF
TRBV3-1/TRBV3-2 CASSQSPGQGAYEQYF
TRBV7-2 CASSFSRAETQYF
TRBV30 CAWSQGAGGPYEQYF
TRBV27 CASSLSAGNEKLFF
TRBV19 CASRTGFGSQPQHF
TRBV10-3 CAISDPNRGSSYNEQFF
TRBV30 CAWSGQGNQPQHF
TRBV5-1 CASSLPGRQGRTGELFF
TRBV27 CATSLRTSSSYEQYF
TRBV6-4 CASTILRRDSNQPQHF
TRBV5-1 CASHAGVQTGELFF
TRBV11-2 CASSPQGGYNSEQYF
TRBV24-1 CATSDNRGGYYGYTF
TRBV7-2 CASSLLLRGQATYEQYF
TRBV5-1 CASSLRVRTGAYEQYF
TRBV11-2 CASSFTNTGELFF
TRBV5-1 CASSLNVGQLNTEAFF